One T cell receptor beta chain is described in this entry. Its matching antigen is unknown. After removal of 3 bases from V and 6 bases from J, the junction contained 3 bases not matched to a gene. This CDR3 contains 14 residues. Germline CDR1 reads SGHTA; CDR2 reads FQGNSA. This specimen belongs to a study of lymphopenia after photon versus proton radiotherapy. This table comes from immunoSEQ multiplex PCR, and its TCRdb copy is limited to in-frame clones, with some not included. The repertoire holds 150,000 to 200,000 clones, with approximately 91% as singletons. Study conclusions and caveats: Survival link was tested only in deceased patients; proton benefit remains a possibility. After the lymphocyte nadir, photon-treated repertoires showed oligoclonal expansion, especially of CD8+ Temra cells. Proton therapy kept repertoires fairly stable, unlike photons, which gained effector/memory cells.

The source is a man in his fifties with gastric cancer. The source material was peripheral blood, sampled from a patient treated with photon-based radiotherapy. The V and J genes are TRBV7-2 and TRBJ2-2; 8 bases line up with TRBD1. CDR3 DNA sequence: TGTGCCAGCAGCTTTACAGGGGGTGCCGGGGAGCTGTTTTTT. Protein product: CASSFTGGAGELFF.